This TCR beta chain is drawn from a study of identical twins. Germline values: CDR1 SQVTM, CDR2 ANQGSEA. Trimming cost V 4 bases and J 11 bases, with 20 bases left between them. The CDR3 is 13 amino acids. cDNA molecules carried unique molecular identifiers, and template switching added a universal primer site. TCRdb reprocessed the 5' RACE reads with MiXCR, giving one entry per CDR3 protein. Among a few hundred thousand distinct CDR3 sequences listed, roughly 9.9% were seen once. All donors were healthy Caucasians. Many counts were recorded for this clonotype. The sample was also reused in another study, on yellow fever vaccine responses in identical twins. That report notes: Twins reportedly showed a vaccine T cell response that seemed partly convergent and partly personalized.

The source material was PBMCs. The clonotype originates from a woman younger than 35 in good health. This chain joins TRBV29-1 and TRBJ1-1; D might be TRBD1 (5 bases). In nucleotides, the CDR3 is TGCAGCGTTGGGCCTGGGACGGGGCGGGAGGCTTTCTTT. The encoded protein is CSVGPGTGREAFF.